This T cell receptor (beta chain) was identified in a study of spatial heterogeneity in lung cancer. Looking at the study overall: Mean representation of each unique TCR and UMI combination in the raw reads exceeded 8.5 occurrences.

This clonotype has at least ten counts. Each TCR cDNA molecule carried a unique molecular identifier. TCRdb analysed the 5' RACE reads with MiXCR anew, one entry per CDR3 protein. The table shows roughly 100,000 distinct CDR3 sequences, with under 9% occurring only once. Stated time point: sample taken at primary tumor resection. Whole RNA was taken from tumor, nontumor lung or frozen PBMC; it was then sequenced unsorted. Donors were roughly 70 untreated early-stage non-small cell lung cancer patients. CDR3 length equals 15 residues. Per germline, CDR1 SGHNT and CDR2 YYREEE (reference sequence). V was cut by 0 bases and J by 2 bases, with 8 bases left in between.

The chain has TRBV5-4 and TRBJ2-2; D is unresolved. Sequenced material: PBMCs, taken at surgery. This clonotype originated in a male donor with early-stage non-small cell lung cancer. The DNA for the CDR3 is TGTGCCAGCAGCTTGGGTCTGAAAAACACCGGGGAGCTGTTTTTT. Translating gives CASSLGLKNTGELFF.